One sample yielded the 18 T cell receptor beta chains listed below, sequenced in a study of T cells in Graves' hyperthyroidism and ophthalmopathy. RNA transcripts gave rise to amplified TCR beta CDR3 regions. RT-PCR in the first round (using the HTBI primer set) targeted the TCR CDR3. One entry per CDR3 protein results from TCRdb running MiXCR on the multiplex PCR reads. The sample shows 550,000 to 850,000 distinct CDR3 sequences, about 17% of them seen only once. Sequenced sample: blood. The source of these receptors is a woman aged 45-65 years with Graves' hyperthyroidism that later progressed to Graves' ophthalmopathy.

The sample holds a few counts of this clonotype. In nucleotides, the CDR3 is TGTGCCAGCAGCGCGCTGCGGGAGGCGAGGGATACGCAGTATTTT. This gives the protein CASSALREARDTQYF. This rearrangement joins TRBV9 to TRBJ2-3, with 8 nucleotides matching TRBD2. Losses at the gene ends were 3 bases for V and 6 bases for J; bases not matched to a gene: 9. The CDR3 contains 15 residues. Germline V lookup: CDR1 SGDLS, CDR2 YYNGEE.

This clonotype was picked up a small number of times. V is TRBV19 and J is TRBJ1-5; D is perhaps TRBD1 (6 bases). With 2 bases removed from V and 4 bases from J, the gap between germline ends came to 15 bases. CDR3 length: 16 residues. CDR1 and CDR2 (germline): LNHDA, SQIVND (reference sequence). The CDR3 nucleotides read TGTGCCAGTAGTATACCGCACAGGGATCGTAATCAGCCCCAGCATTTT. This translates into CASSIPHRDRNQPQHF.

The chain has TRBV10-2 and TRBJ1-2, with 9 bases fitting TRBD1. The length of the CDR3 is 13 residues. With V trimmed by 7 bases and J by 8 bases, 8 bases remained unmatched. Germline V gives CDR1 WSHSY, CDR2 SAAADI. The CDR3 nucleotides read TGCGCCAGCACCCCGGGACAGGGTTCCGGCTACACCTTC. It translates to CASTPGQGSGYTF.

This clonotype was observed a handful of times. The genes are TRBV3-1 and TRBJ1-3, with D perhaps matching TRBD1 (6 bases). Trimming took off 5 bases at V and 3 bases at J, with 11 bases between the two ends. The germline CDR1 and CDR2 sequences are LGHDT and YNNKEL (reference sequence). The CDR3 contains 14 residues. The CDR3 DNA reads TGTGCCAGCAGCAAGAGGGGGTATGGAAACACCATATATTTT. This encodes CASSKRGYGNTIYF.

This clonotype was counted many times. The chain uses TRBV20-1 and TRBJ2-6; D remains ambiguous. The V end was cut by 5 bases, the J end by 1 base, with 9 bases between. Germline-derived CDR1 and CDR2 are DFQATT and SNEGSKA (reference sequence). The CDR3 spans 14 residues. The CDR3 loop is CSAVDGSGANVLTF. DNA of the CDR3: TGCAGTGCTGTGGACGGATCTGGGGCCAACGTCCTGACTTTC.

The chain combines TRBV25-1 with TRBJ1-2; D possibly corresponds to TRBD1 (6 bases). Between the trimmed V and J ends, which lost 2 bases and 8 bases, there was a span of 15 bases. This CDR3 is built from 14 residues. In germline, CDR1 is MGHDK, CDR2 SYGVNS. The DNA for the CDR3 is TGTGCCAGCAGTGAACCGGGACAAAGGTTCGGCTACACCTTC. Translating gives CASSEPGQRFGYTF.

The chain has TRBV9 and TRBJ2-2; D ambiguous. The CDR3 has 16 residues. With 7 bases removed from V and 5 bases from J, the gap between germline ends came to 21 bases. Germline loops: CDR1 SGDLS, CDR2 YYNGEE. CDR3 residues: CASGQGLVIETGELFF. In DNA form, the CDR3 reads TGTGCCAGCGGGCAAGGGCTAGTAATAGAAACCGGGGAGCTGTTTTTT.

This clonotype was observed a handful of times. This chain connects TRBV7-9 to TRBJ2-2, with D unclear. V lost 5 bases to trimming and J lost 8 bases, with 9 bases between them. The CDR3 length is 12 residues. From germline, CDR1 is SEHNR and CDR2 FQNEAQ (reference sequence). The CDR3 bases are TGTGCCAGCAGCCCGGACGAAGGGGAGCTGTTTTTT. Encoded protein: CASSPDEGELFF.

The genes are TRBV20-1 and TRBJ2-2; no clear D. The CDR3 has 11 amino acids. Germline-derived CDR1 and CDR2 are DFQATT and SNEGSKA (reference sequence). V dropped 5 bases and J dropped 6 bases, with 7 bases sitting between them. CDR3 residues: CSAHDAGELFF. For the CDR3, the DNA is TGCAGTGCTCACGATGCCGGGGAGCTGTTTTTT.

This clonotype was seen many times. The rearrangement uses TRBV18 and TRBJ2-4; D is possibly TRBD1 (6 bases). V lost 0 bases and J 10 bases, leaving 13 bases between the germline ends. The CDR3 spans 14 residues. Germline V gene data show CDR1 as KGHSH and CDR2 as LQKENI. CDR3 nucleotides: TGTGCCAGCTCACCACCGGGGACAACCCAAATTCAGTACTTC. This translates into CASSPPGTTQIQYF.

The gene calls are TRBV29-1 and TRBJ1-2; 9 bases match TRBD1. The length of the CDR3 is 12 residues. V was clipped by 6 bases and J by 8 bases; unmatched bases: 7. The germline V gene encodes CDR1 SQVTM and CDR2 ANQGSEA. DNA of the CDR3: TGCAGCGTCCTACAGGGGGCGAAAGGCTACACCTTC. Its protein product is CSVLQGAKGYTF.

This clonotype was seen a handful of times. The chain links TRBV27 to TRBJ1-2; D remains unclear. Germline V gene data show CDR1 as MNHEY and CDR2 as SMNVEV (reference sequence). This CDR3 is 16 amino acids long. Trimming pared 0 bases from V and 7 bases from J, leaving 18 bases between. CDR3 sequence (DNA): TGTGCCAGCAGTTTATCGAGAGACTCGTTTTCTGGTGGCTACACCTTC. Protein sequence: CASSLSRDSFSGGYTF.

This clonotype came up a few times. The rearrangement joins TRBV7-9 to TRBJ2-7, with 7 bases matching TRBD1. The CDR3 is made up of 13 amino acids. Germline CDR1 reads SEHNR; CDR2 reads FQNEAQ (reference sequence). V dropped 4 bases and J dropped 3; count of bases not matched to a gene: 3. The CDR3 here is CASSSQGDYEQYF. The DNA of the CDR3 is TGTGCCAGCAGCTCGCAGGGGGACTACGAGCAGTACTTC. Variable domain in full (rest from reference TRBV7-9 and TRBJ2-7): DTGVSQNPRHKITKRGQNVTFRCDPISEHNRLYWYRQTLGQGPEFLTYFQNEAQLEKSRLLSDRFSAERPKGSFSTLEIQRTEQGDSAMYLCASSSQGDYEQYFGPGTRLTVT.

J is TRBJ2-1 and V is TRBV20-1; 7 positions agree with TRBD2. The CDR3 is made up of 13 amino acids. Per germline, CDR1 DFQATT and CDR2 SNEGSKA (reference sequence). V shed 8 bases, J shed 8 bases, and the junction held 12 bases outside the gene matches. The CDR3 loop is CSSRWGGSDEQFF. CDR3 bases: TGCAGTAGTAGGTGGGGGGGTTCGGATGAGCAGTTCTTC.

This chain joins TRBV5-4 and TRBJ2-2, with 8 bases aligning to TRBD2. Trimming cost V 4 bases and J 0 bases; bases outside gene matches: 8. Germline V CDR1 and CDR2: SGHNT, YYREEE (reference sequence). The CDR3 sequence is 17 residues long. The CDR3 sequence: CASSTGTRGSNTGELFF. CDR3 nucleotides: TGTGCCAGCAGCACCGGGACTAGAGGCTCGAACACCGGGGAGCTGTTTTTT.

This clonotype was recorded many times. The chain is built from TRBV12-3 or TRBV12-4 and TRBJ1-1; the D is unclear. V was shortened by 0 bases and J by 1 base, with 6 bases between the two germline ends. CDR3 length: 14 amino acids. The CDR3 loop is CASSLAVQNTEAFF. The CDR3, as DNA: TGTGCCAGCAGTTTAGCGGTACAGAACACTGAAGCTTTCTTT.

This clonotype was observed at least ten times. The chain recombines TRBV3-1 with TRBJ1-6; D might be TRBD1 (6 bases). CDR3 length: 17 amino acids. Per germline, CDR1 LGHDT and CDR2 YNNKEL (reference sequence). The V end was cut by 4 bases, the J end by 0 bases, with 13 bases between. The CDR3 coding sequence is TGTGCCAGCAGCCCCACTCAGGGGAGCTCCTATAATTCACCCCTCCACTTT. Its translation: CASSPTQGSSYNSPLHF.

This clonotype was seen more than once but under ten times. V usage is TRBV19 and J usage is TRBJ1-5; TRBD1 aligns across 7 bases. This CDR3 is built from 15 residues. Trimming cost V 4 bases and J 8 bases; bases outside gene matches: 11. Per the germline V gene, CDR1 is LNHDA and CDR2 is SQIVND (reference sequence). The CDR3 sequence: CASSNERDSRKPQHF. As DNA, the CDR3 is TGTGCCAGTAGTAACGAGAGGGACAGTAGAAAGCCCCAGCATTTT.